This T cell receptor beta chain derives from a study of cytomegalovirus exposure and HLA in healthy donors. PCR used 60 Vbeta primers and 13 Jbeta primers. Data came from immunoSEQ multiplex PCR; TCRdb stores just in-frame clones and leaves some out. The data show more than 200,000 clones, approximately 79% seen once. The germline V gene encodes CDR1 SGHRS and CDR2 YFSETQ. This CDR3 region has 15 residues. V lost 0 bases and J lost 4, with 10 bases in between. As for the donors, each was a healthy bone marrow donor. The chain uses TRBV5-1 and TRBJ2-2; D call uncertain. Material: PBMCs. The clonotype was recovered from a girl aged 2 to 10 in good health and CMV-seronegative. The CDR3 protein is CASSLDRTPTGELFF. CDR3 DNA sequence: TGCGCCAGCAGCTTGGACAGAACCCCCACCGGGGAGCTGTTTTTT.